Listed below are T cell receptor beta chains from one sample, sequenced in a study of blood T cell repertoires in COVID-19. Measured with immunoSEQ multiplex PCR; TCRdb has only the in-frame clones, and not every one. The sample lists around 68,000 clones; more than 75% were seen once. Sequenced input: peripheral blood. These receptors were obtained from a man aged 35-49 years with COVID-19, enrolled during active disease. The conserved cysteine and the conserved F or W are not part of the CDR3 here.

CDR3	V
ASSVGTGYSGANVLT	TRBV9
SVGRANTEAF	TRBV29-1
ASSLAEGGEQF	TRBV7-2
ASSEQGANQLF	TRBV25-1
ASSIGLVGNEQF	TRBV19
ASSYKGAYNEQF	TRBV6-5
ASSLQHKTQY	TRBV12-3/TRBV12-4
ASSQRTVGGGYT	TRBV4-1
ASRLTSAEQGGYT	TRBV28
ASSPGQGDSLTGANVLT	TRBV27
ASSQGLGLTGELF	TRBV3-1/TRBV3-2
ASSPGSLGATEAF	TRBV5-1
ASSQDWASYEQY	TRBV3-1/TRBV3-2
ASSQSLHGEQF	TRBV3-1/TRBV3-2
ATREGFAEAF	TRBV10-3
ASGLGVSGELF	TRBV7-7
ASSPPLAGGVDIQY	TRBV5-1
ASRRTSGSYNEQF	TRBV27
ASTAGQGSNQPQH	TRBV28
ATRGQNYGYT	TRBV28
ASSVQGATGELF	TRBV19
ASSLANSRNYNEQF	TRBV7-6
ASSTLTRTDYNEQF	TRBV4-2
ASSQVASPNEKLF	TRBV3-1/TRBV3-2
ASTGYGYT	TRBV7-6
AAEFAGETKNIQY	TRBV6-5
AISGTGGAEAF	TRBV10-3
ASSDVKGWDTEAF	TRBV27
ASSPAQGNTEAF	TRBV18
ASSLLVGGGNQPQH	TRBV5-8
ASSETGVDGYT	TRBV18
ASSEGTGINSPLH	TRBV6-4
ASIPTAWDSTQY	TRBV19
AWRLGPGQDYSPLH	TRBV30
ASSFSTSGMDTEAF	TRBV5-4